Listed below are T cell receptor beta chains from one sample, sequenced in a study of beta chain features in type 1 diabetes. Here immunoSEQ multiplex PCR was the method, and the copy in TCRdb shows in-frame clones only, minus some. Here the sample spans hundreds of thousands of clones, 11% being singletons. The material sequenced was naive CD4+ T cells from blood. These receptors all stem from a woman in her late teens or twenties in good health. Each CDR3 is given with its conserved first and last residue. The D gene is left open where the match is weak. Clone size appears in some rows only: once, few, many, or a class for an expanded clone.

d_gene	v_gene	abundance	j_gene	CDR3aa	CDR3nt
TRBD1	TRBV30	many	TRBJ1-1	CAWSTITGARAFF	TGTGCCTGGAGTACGATTACAGGGGCTCGAGCTTTCTTT
TRBD1	TRBV7-2	few	TRBJ2-2	CASSLVGTGSPGELFF	TGTGCCAGCAGCTTAGTTGGGACAGGGTCTCCCGGGGAGCTGTTTTTT
NA	TRBV10-3	few	TRBJ2-1	CAISEVGYEQFF	TGTGCCATCAGTGAAGTCGGGTATGAGCAGTTCTTC
TRBD2	TRBV4-1	NA	TRBJ2-1	CASSQSGTSAYNEQFF	TGCGCCAGCAGCCAATCCGGGACTAGCGCCTACAATGAGCAGTTCTTC
TRBD2	TRBV10-3	few	TRBJ2-5	CAISQLAASETQYF	TGTGCCATCAGCCAGCTAGCGGCGTCGGAGACCCAGTACTTC
NA	TRBV25-1	NA	TRBJ2-7	CASRSSGTSGEQYF	TGTGCCAGCCGATCCTCCGGGACCTCGGGGGAGCAGTACTTC
TRBD2	TRBV7-6	NA	TRBJ2-7	CASSLRAGAPYEQYF	TGTGCCAGCAGCTTAAGAGCGGGGGCCCCCTACGAGCAGTACTTC
NA	TRBV6-4	NA	TRBJ2-1	CASRNHNEQFF	TGTGCCAGCAGGAATCACAATGAGCAGTTCTTC
NA	TRBV5-6	few	TRBJ1-2	CASSSTDGYGYTF	TGTGCCAGCAGCTCGACGGACGGCTATGGCTACACCTTC
TRBD2	TRBV14	NA	TRBJ2-5	CASSQMGGLAPKETQYF	TGTGCCAGCAGCCAGATGGGGGGACTAGCGCCAAAAGAGACCCAGTACTTC
NA	TRBV28	many	TRBJ2-1	CASRPGFNEQFF	TGTGCCAGCAGGCCAGGTTTCAATGAGCAGTTCTTC
NA	TRBV7-9	NA	TRBJ1-2	CASSPDSRSYGYTF	TGTGCCAGCAGCCCGGACTCCCGTTCCTATGGCTACACCTTC
NA	TRBV18	NA	TRBJ2-2	CASSPTVTGELFF	TGTGCCAGCTCACCAACGGTCACCGGGGAGCTGTTTTTT
NA	TRBV9	many	TRBJ2-2	CASSVVAGELFF	TGTGCCAGCAGCGTAGTAGCCGGGGAGCTGTTTTTT
TRBD1	TRBV4-3	NA	TRBJ2-3	CASSQLQGIGTQYF	TGCGCCAGCAGCCAGTTACAGGGGATCGGTACGCAGTATTTT
TRBD1	TRBV14	few	TRBJ1-4	CASSRGTGVFEKLFF	TGTGCCAGCAGCCGCGGGACAGGGGTTTTCGAAAAACTGTTTTTT
TRBD1	TRBV5-4	few	TRBJ1-1	CASSSPGQGNTEAFF	TGTGCCAGCAGTTCCCCGGGACAGGGGAACACTGAAGCTTTCTTT
NA	TRBV7-6	few	TRBJ1-5	CASSDRDRKLNQPQHF	TGTGCCAGCAGCGATCGAGACAGGAAACTTAATCAGCCCCAGCATTTT
TRBD1	TRBV11-3	few	TRBJ2-1	CASSLDKGGLFF	TGTGCCAGCAGCTTAGATAAAGGGGGCCTGTTCTTC
NA	TRBV4-2	few	TRBJ2-3	CASSPGNTQYF	TGTGCCAGCAGCCCCGGCAATACGCAGTATTTT
NA	TRBV7-2	NA	TRBJ2-7	CASSLTSNYEQYF	TGTGCCAGCAGCTTAACTAGCAACTACGAGCAGTACTTC
TRBD1	TRBV15	NA	TRBJ2-1	CATSRDSTGGRNNEQFF	TGTGCCACCAGCAGAGATAGCACAGGGGGCCGAAACAATGAGCAGTTCTTC
NA	TRBV11-2	NA	TRBJ2-2	CASSPSRITGELFF	TGTGCCAGCAGCCCTTCTAGAATAACCGGGGAGCTGTTTTTT
NA	TRBV18	few	TRBJ2-3	CASSRIDQDTQYF	TGTGCCAGCTCGCGGATCGACCAAGATACGCAGTATTTT
TRBD1	TRBV18	few	TRBJ2-4	CASSVDRGNIQYF	TGTGCCAGCTCAGTTGACAGGGGAAACATTCAGTACTTC
NA	TRBV7-2	few	TRBJ2-4	CASSLGLVEGNIQYF	TGTGCCAGCAGCTTGGGACTGGTTGAAGGAAACATTCAGTACTTC
NA	TRBV7-7	NA	TRBJ2-3	CASSPAGQGTQYF	TGTGCCAGCAGCCCCGCAGGGCAGGGGACGCAGTATTTT
TRBD1	TRBV2	few	TRBJ1-2	CASSERTGLNGYTF	TGTGCCAGCAGTGAAAGGACAGGGCTGAATGGCTACACCTTC
NA	TRBV7-2	NA	TRBJ2-7	CASRASGGQDEQYF	TGTGCCAGCAGAGCCAGCGGGGGACAGGACGAGCAGTACTTC
TRBD1	TRBV10-3	few	TRBJ1-3	CAISEDRDGNTIYF	TGTGCCATCAGTGAGGACAGGGATGGAAACACCATATATTTT
NA	TRBV28	few	TRBJ2-5	CASKIKRTYQETQYF	TGTGCCAGCAAGATAAAGCGGACGTACCAAGAGACCCAGTACTTC
TRBD1	TRBV7-9	NA	TRBJ1-2	CASSLPSGQGNYGYTF	TGTGCCAGCAGCCTACCGAGTGGACAGGGTAACTATGGCTACACCTTC
TRBD1	TRBV5-4	NA	TRBJ2-3	CASSSARDRGLYF	TGTGCCAGCAGCTCCGCCCGGGACAGGGGTCTGTATTTT